These 32 T cell receptor beta chains were all obtained from the same sample, sequenced in a study of T cells in Graves' hyperthyroidism and ophthalmopathy. Amplified TCR beta CDR3 regions derived from RNA transcripts. Carried out on the TCR CDR3, a first-round RT-PCR used the HTBI primer set. One entry per CDR3 protein results from TCRdb running MiXCR on the multiplex PCR reads. The table records hundreds of thousands of distinct CDR3 sequences, 14% of them present only once. Sample: blood. The origin of the receptors is a woman between 45 and 65 years old with Graves' ophthalmopathy.

The CDR3 reads CSARAGLLGDTQYF. DNA for the CDR3: TGCAGTGCTAGGGCTGGGCTGCTGGGAGATACGCAGTATTTT. This chain connects TRBV20-1 to TRBJ2-3; D remains unclear. The length of the CDR3 is 14 residues. The V gene lost 3 bases and the J gene lost 5 bases, with 15 bases spanning the gap. CDR1 and CDR2 from the germline V gene are DFQATT and SNEGSKA (reference sequence).

This clonotype turned up a few times. The chain couples TRBV15 to TRBJ2-7; D may be TRBD2 (6 bases). The V end lost 0 bases, the J end lost 2 bases, and 8 bases lay between the germline ends. The germline gives CDR1 LNHNV, CDR2 YYDKDF (reference sequence). The CDR3 sequence is 14 residues long. CDR3 in amino acids: CATSREGGAYEQYF. CDR3 nucleotide sequence: TGTGCCACCAGCAGAGAGGGGGGTGCCTACGAGCAGTACTTC. Full variable domain (outside the CDR3, taken from reference TRBV15 and TRBJ2-7): DAMVIQNPRYQVTQFGKPVTLSCSQTLNHNVMYWYQQKSSQAPKLLFHYYDKDFNNEADTPDNFQSRRPNTSFCFLDIRSPGLGDTAMYLCATSREGGAYEQYFGPGTRLTVT.

This clonotype was observed many times. V usage is TRBV7-9 and J usage is TRBJ2-7; 12 positions match TRBD2. This CDR3 is built from 15 residues. The germline V gene has CDR1 SEHNR and CDR2 FQNEAQ (reference sequence). V was pared by 5 bases and J by 5 bases, with 7 bases of the junction left unmatched. As DNA, the CDR3 is TGTGCCAGCAGCCTACCACTAGCGGGAGGACACGAGCAGTACTTC. It specifies CASSLPLAGGHEQYF.

Many counts were recorded for this clonotype. This chain connects TRBV4-1 to TRBJ2-2; 9 bases agree with TRBD2. The CDR3 sequence is 18 residues long. V gave up 2 bases and J gave up 0 bases; unmatched junction bases: 7. Germline V CDR1 and CDR2: MGHRA, YSYEKL. In nucleotides, the CDR3 is TGCGCCAGCAGCCAAAGGCTAACTAGCGGGTCGAACACCGGGGAGCTGTTTTTT. It yields the protein CASSQRLTSGSNTGELFF.

This clonotype was recorded many times. The chain carries TRBV20-1 and TRBJ2-1; 13 nucleotides match TRBD2. J lost 12 bases, V lost 5 bases, and 10 bases had no gene match. This CDR3 has 14 amino acids. Germline values: CDR1 DFQATT, CDR2 SNEGSKA (reference sequence). The CDR3 DNA reads TGCAGTGCTCCTGAGACTAGCGGGAGGCCCGGGCAGTTCTTC. This translates into CSAPETSGRPGQFF.

This clonotype was seen ten or more times. V and J are TRBV28 and TRBJ1-1; D remains unclear. Germline CDR1 and CDR2: MDHEN and SYDVKM. The CDR3 has 13 residues. Trimming removed 6 bases from V and 2 bases from J, with 10 bases in between. The CDR3 reads CASSLQRNTEAFF. The CDR3 DNA is TGTGCCAGCAGCCTACAGAGAAACACTGAAGCTTTCTTT.

In this sample, this clonotype turned up many times. The CDR3 DNA follows: TGTGCCAGCAGTTTCGGAATGGACAGGGTTTACGAGCAGTACTTC. Translating it yields CASSFGMDRVYEQYF. The chain employs TRBV28 and TRBJ2-7; 8 bases match TRBD1. V dropped 3 bases and J dropped 4; count of bases not matched to a gene: 8. CDR3 length: 15 residues. Per germline, CDR1 MDHEN and CDR2 SYDVKM.

This clonotype was seen ten or more times. This chain links TRBV12-3 or TRBV12-4 with TRBJ2-1; 11 bases align to TRBD2. The junction had 0 bases not matched to a gene; V was cut back by 3 bases and J by 5 bases. The CDR3 sequence is 14 residues long. The CDR3 DNA is TGTGCCAGCAGTTTGGGACTAGCGGACAATGAGCAGTTCTTC. Encoded protein: CASSLGLADNEQFF.

This clonotype was observed at least ten times. This chain links TRBV7-9 with TRBJ2-3; D uncertain. This CDR3 region has 14 residues. The germline CDR1 and CDR2 sequences are SEHNR and FQNEAQ (reference sequence). The ends were cut back, 2 bases at V and 2 bases at J, with 8 bases in the middle. In DNA, the CDR3 is TGTGCCAGCAGCTTATTCCCCGACACAGATACGCAGTATTTT. It yields the protein CASSLFPDTDTQYF.

This clonotype was seen repeatedly, ten times or more. The chain recombines TRBV18 with TRBJ1-2, with D uncertain. The CDR3 runs to 15 residues. Trimming left V 4 bases short and J 5 bases short, with 17 bases between. The germline V gene encodes CDR1 KGHSH and CDR2 LQKENI. The CDR3 bases are TGTGCCAGCTCACTCATGGACGGCCAGCGGTATGGCTACACCTTC. Its protein product is CASSLMDGQRYGYTF.

In its sample, this clonotype was seen many times. This rearrangement joins TRBV7-8 to TRBJ1-1, with D hard to call. The CDR3 spans 15 residues. CDR1 and CDR2 (germline): SGHVS, FQNEAQ. Trimming took 0 bases from V and 1 from J, leaving 9 bases between them. Here the CDR3 reads CASSLALNRNTEAFF. The CDR3, as DNA: TGTGCCAGCAGCTTAGCGCTTAACAGGAACACTGAAGCTTTCTTT.

This clonotype was recorded at least ten times. J is TRBJ2-7 and V is TRBV12-3 or TRBV12-4; 12 nucleotides match TRBD2. This CDR3 contains 15 residues. V gave up 6 bases and J gave up 6 bases; unmatched junction bases: 9. The CDR3 region has the DNA TGTGCCAGCAGAACTAGCGGGAGGAACCCCCGCGAGCAGTACTTC. It specifies CASRTSGRNPREQYF.

This clonotype has a count of ten or more. This chain connects TRBV30 to TRBJ1-2; possible D gene TRBD1, 5 bases. CDR1 is GTSNPN, CDR2 SVGIG, per germline (reference sequence). The CDR3 contains 15 residues. Deletions cut 1 base from V and 2 bases from J, with 14 bases between. The CDR3 DNA reads as TGTGCCTGGAGTGGCTGGGGGACGGTAAACTATGGCTACACCTTC. This sequence encodes CAWSGWGTVNYGYTF.

The sample holds many counts of this clonotype. The V and J genes are TRBV6-1 and TRBJ2-5; D is ambiguous. Germline V CDR1 and CDR2: MNHNS, SASEGT. The CDR3 covers 11 residues. V was pared by 3 bases and J by 4 bases, with 3 bases between. CDR3 DNA sequence: TGTGCCAGCAGTGAGAGAGAGACCCAGTACTTC. As protein: CASSERETQYF.

This clonotype was counted at least ten times. V gene TRBV27 combines with J gene TRBJ2-7; 9 bases line up with TRBD2. Trimming at V came to 6 bases and at J to 4 bases, leaving 16 bases not matched to a gene. This CDR3 spans 17 amino acids. Germline V CDR1 and CDR2: MNHEY, SMNVEV (reference sequence). CDR3 sequence: CASRFTGGASGKYEQYF. For the CDR3, the DNA is TGTGCCAGCAGGTTTACGGGGGGAGCTAGCGGGAAATACGAGCAGTACTTC.

The J gene is TRBJ1-1, the V gene TRBV20-1, with D possibly TRBD1 on 5 matching bases. This CDR3 is built from 13 residues. Trimming left V 3 bases short and J 3 bases short, with 11 bases between. CDR1 is DFQATT and CDR2 is SNEGSKA in the germline V gene (reference sequence). As DNA, the CDR3 is TGCAGTGCTAGGGGCAGGGTTTACACTGAAGCTTTCTTT. Protein sequence: CSARGRVYTEAFF.

This clonotype appeared many times. The V and J genes are TRBV20-1 and TRBJ1-5; no definite D call. CDR1 is DFQATT and CDR2 is SNEGSKA in the germline V gene (reference sequence). The CDR3 totals 14 residues. Deletions cut 1 base from V and 3 bases from J, with 10 bases between. CDR3 residues: CSARVGGNNQPQHF. CDR3 in DNA: TGCAGTGCTAGAGTGGGAGGTAACAATCAGCCCCAGCATTTT.

CDR3: CASSALAGYNEQFF. CDR3 nucleotides: TGTGCCAGCAGCGCACTAGCGGGCTACAATGAGCAGTTCTTC. The gene calls are TRBV2 and TRBJ2-1; 9 nucleotides agree with TRBD2. V lost 6 bases to trimming and J lost 3 bases; unmatched junction nucleotides: 3. CDR1 and CDR2 from the germline V gene are SNHLY and FYNNEI. This CDR3 is built from 14 residues.

This clonotype was seen a handful of times. The V and J genes are TRBV9 and TRBJ1-4; the D gene is possibly TRBD1 (6 bases). This CDR3 has 16 residues. V gave up 4 bases and J gave up 3 bases, with 16 bases separating them. Germline V gives CDR1 SGDLS, CDR2 YYNGEE. The CDR3 sequence is CASSPAWTAANEKLFF. The DNA for the CDR3 is TGTGCCAGCAGCCCGGCCTGGACAGCGGCTAATGAAAAACTGTTTTTT.

Many counts were recorded for this clonotype. The chain has TRBV29-1 and TRBJ2-7; 8 nucleotides align to TRBD2. Germline CDR1 is SQVTM and CDR2 is ANQGSEA. J lost 2 bases, V lost 4 bases, and 7 bases had no gene match. The CDR3 loop spans 14 amino acids. This CDR3 reads CSVGGSGIAYEQYF. Here the CDR3 DNA reads TGCAGCGTTGGAGGTAGCGGGATCGCCTACGAGCAGTACTTC.

The chain recombines TRBV19 with TRBJ2-7; the D gene is possibly TRBD2 (5 bases). The CDR3 contains 15 residues. The germline V gene encodes CDR1 LNHDA and CDR2 SQIVND (reference sequence). Trimming took 0 bases from V and 2 from J, leaving 11 bases between them. Written as DNA, the CDR3 is TGTGCCAGTAGTATAGATCGGGAAGCCGCCTACGAGCAGTACTTC. Amino acids: CASSIDREAAYEQYF.

This clonotype was counted ten times or more. The genes are TRBV12-3 or TRBV12-4 and TRBJ2-2; 11 positions match TRBD2. The CDR3 contains 17 residues. V was clipped by 7 bases and J by 6 bases; unmatched bases: 13. CDR3 in amino acids: CASNDGSLAGVSGELFF. The DNA for the CDR3 is TGTGCCAGCAACGACGGGTCACTAGCGGGAGTCTCCGGGGAGCTGTTTTTT.

The chain couples TRBV6-1 to TRBJ1-2; D uncertain. The CDR3 runs 15 residues. The germline V gene encodes CDR1 MNHNS and CDR2 SASEGT. V gave up 7 bases and J gave up 4 bases, with 19 bases separating them. CDR3 sequence reads: CASTFKPRASYGYTF. The CDR3 bases are TGTGCCAGCACTTTCAAACCGCGTGCATCCTATGGCTACACCTTC.

The rearrangement joins TRBV4-2 to TRBJ2-7; D remains ambiguous. This CDR3 has 13 amino acids. Germline lookup yields CDR1 LGHNA and CDR2 YNFKEQ. With 0 bases removed from V and 4 bases from J, the gap between germline ends came to 7 bases. CDR3 sequence (DNA): TGTGCCAGCAGCCAAGAAATATTGTACGAGCAGTACTTC. Its protein product is CASSQEILYEQYF.

This clonotype was recorded many times. The chain recombines TRBV7-3 with TRBJ2-3, with D perhaps TRBD2 (5 bases). Trimming left V 3 bases short and J 0 bases short, with 13 bases between. The CDR3 extends over 16 amino acids. Germline V gene data show CDR1 as SGHTA and CDR2 as FQGTGA. The CDR3, as DNA: TGTGCCAGCAGCTTGCTCGGACTCGCTAGCACAGATACGCAGTATTTT. Protein sequence: CASSLLGLASTDTQYF. Full variable domain (outside the CDR3, taken from reference TRBV7-3 and TRBJ2-3): GAGVSQTPSNKVTEKGKYVELRCDPISGHTALYWYRQSLGQGPEFLIYFQGTGAADDSGLPNDRFFAVRPEGSVSTLKIQRTERGDSAVYLCASSLLGLASTDTQYFGPGTRLTVL.

This clonotype was detected many times. V usage is TRBV6-1 and J usage is TRBJ2-7, with D tentatively TRBD2 (6 bases). Per germline, CDR1 MNHNS and CDR2 SASEGT. With 5 bases removed from V and 4 bases from J, the gap between germline ends came to 18 bases. The CDR3 consists of 15 residues. The CDR3 DNA reads as TGTGCCAGCAGTAGCCGGGACTCTAAGTGGTACGAGCAGTACTTC. Residues: CASSSRDSKWYEQYF.

In this sample, this clonotype turned up many times. The J gene is TRBJ2-7, the V gene TRBV7-2; the match to TRBD2 covers 10 bases. V gave up 8 bases and J gave up 1 base; unmatched junction bases: 8. This CDR3 contains 15 residues. Per germline, CDR1 SGHTA and CDR2 FQGNSA. CDR3 region: CASGTIAGGSYEQYF. In DNA form, the CDR3 reads TGTGCCAGCGGCACCATAGCGGGAGGTTCCTACGAGCAGTACTTC.

This clonotype was picked up many times. The genes are TRBV28 and TRBJ2-7; D unresolved. This CDR3 is 14 amino acids long. V was trimmed by 3 bases and J by 0 bases, leaving 9 bases between them. The germline V gene has CDR1 MDHEN and CDR2 SYDVKM. The CDR3 spells CASSFAGFSYEQYF. The CDR3 DNA follows: TGTGCCAGCAGTTTCGCCGGGTTCTCCTACGAGCAGTACTTC.

This clonotype was counted at least ten times. The chain uses TRBV6-1 and TRBJ1-1; possibly TRBD1 for D (5 bases). CDR1 is MNHNS and CDR2 is SASEGT in the germline V gene. The CDR3 is made up of 14 amino acids. Trimming removed 6 bases at V and 0 bases at J, with 11 bases between. The CDR3 DNA is TGTGCCAGCAGATGGACAAGACTGAACACTGAAGCTTTCTTT. This sequence encodes CASRWTRLNTEAFF.

V gene TRBV12-3 or TRBV12-4 combines with J gene TRBJ2-3; 8 bases agree with TRBD2. This CDR3 comprises 16 residues. The J segment lost 0 bases and the V segment lost 3 bases, leaving 5 bases of the junction unmatched. The CDR3: CASSFIAGGSTDTQYF. CDR3 sequence (DNA): TGTGCCAGCAGTTTTATCGCGGGAGGAAGCACAGATACGCAGTATTTT.

This clonotype was recorded at least ten times. The chain joins TRBV29-1 to TRBJ2-5, with 11 bases identical to TRBD2. Trimming at V came to 4 bases and at J to 4 bases, leaving 2 bases not matched to a gene. Germline CDR1 reads SQVTM; CDR2 reads ANQGSEA. The CDR3 has 13 residues. The CDR3 region is CSVGLAGGETQYF. In DNA, the CDR3 is TGCAGCGTTGGTCTAGCGGGAGGAGAGACCCAGTACTTC. The complete variable domain, with remaining parts taken from reference TRBV29-1 and TRBJ2-5, reads SAVISQKPSRDICQRGTSLTIQCQVDSQVTMMFWYRQQPGQSLTLIATANQGSEATYESGFVIDKFPISRPNLTFSTLTVSNMSPEDSSIYLCSVGLAGGETQYFGPGTRLLVL.

There are many counts of this clonotype. The CDR3 coding sequence is TGTGCCAGCACCGGAACTAGCGGGCTCTACAATGAGCAGTTCTTC. Its protein product is CASTGTSGLYNEQFF. V is TRBV27 and J is TRBJ2-1, with 9 positions matching TRBD2. The CDR3 covers 15 residues. CDR1 and CDR2 (germline): MNHEY, SMNVEV (reference sequence). With V trimmed by 7 bases and J by 3 bases, 7 bases remained unmatched.